This T cell receptor beta chain was identified in a study of Graves' ophthalmopathy and Graves' hyperthyroidism. Findings of the study overall: The model flagged ophthalmopathy progression at roughly 71% sensitivity and around 72% specificity.

The sample holds a few counts of this clonotype. What it recognizes is unknown. This CDR3 contains 11 residues. The V gene lost 5 bases and the J gene lost 1 base, with 6 bases spanning the gap. Germline CDR1 and CDR2: SQVTM and ANQGSEA. RNA transcripts provided the template for amplifying TCR beta CDR3 regions. Second-round multiplex PCR came after first-round RT-PCR with HTBI primers. In TCRdb, the multiplex PCR reads were re-called with MiXCR into one record per CDR3 protein. The repertoire has hundreds of thousands of distinct CDR3 sequences, approximately 14% of them found once; the top ten carry roughly 10%.

Sequenced input: blood. This sequence originates from a woman in her thirties with Graves' ophthalmopathy. V and J are TRBV29-1 and TRBJ2-7, with D unresolved. The CDR3 region is CSVSASYEQYF. The CDR3 nucleotides are TGCAGCGTTAGTGCATCCTACGAGCAGTACTTC.